This TCR beta chain was sequenced during a study of shared clonotypes between healthy human individuals. V was pared by 4 bases and J by 5 bases, with 17 bases of the junction left unmatched. This CDR3 contains 17 residues. Germline V CDR1 and CDR2: SEHNR, FQNEAQ (reference sequence). Profiling relied on immunoSEQ multiplex PCR, and the TCRdb table lists in-frame clones only, not all of them. The sample lists roughly 490,000 clones; about 82% were seen once. The clonotype originates from a woman in her 40s in good health. Some clones in this sample may be carry-over from other donors' samples. The chain uses TRBV7-9 and TRBJ2-7, with 7 bases matching TRBD2. The sequenced material came from PBMCs. In DNA, the CDR3 is TGTGCCAGCAGCTCCCCTCCTAGCGGAGGTTCCCTTGACGAGCAGTACTTC. Encoded protein: CASSSPPSGGSLDEQYF. Based on the CDR3 plus reference TRBV7-9 and TRBJ2-7, the full variable domain is DTGVSQNPRHKITKRGQNVTFRCDPISEHNRLYWYRQTLGQGPEFLTYFQNEAQLEKSRLLSDRFSAERPKGSFSTLEIQRTEQGDSAMYLCASSSPPSGGSLDEQYFGPGTRLTVT.